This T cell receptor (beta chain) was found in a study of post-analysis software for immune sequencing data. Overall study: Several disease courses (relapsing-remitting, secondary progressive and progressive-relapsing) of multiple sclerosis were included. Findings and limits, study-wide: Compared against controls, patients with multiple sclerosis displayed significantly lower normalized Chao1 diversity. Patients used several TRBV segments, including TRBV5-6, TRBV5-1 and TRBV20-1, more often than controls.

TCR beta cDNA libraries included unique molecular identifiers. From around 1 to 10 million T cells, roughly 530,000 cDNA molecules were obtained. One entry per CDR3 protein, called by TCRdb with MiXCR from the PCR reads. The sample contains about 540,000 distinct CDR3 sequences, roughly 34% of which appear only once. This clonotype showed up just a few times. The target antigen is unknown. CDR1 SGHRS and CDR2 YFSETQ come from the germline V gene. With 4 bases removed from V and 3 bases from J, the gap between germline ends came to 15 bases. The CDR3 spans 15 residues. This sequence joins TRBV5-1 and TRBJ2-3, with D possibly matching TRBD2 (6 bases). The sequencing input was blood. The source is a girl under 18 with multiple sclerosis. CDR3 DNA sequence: TGCGCCAGCAGCAAGACTAGTTCGCAGACAGATACGCAGTATTTT. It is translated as CASSKTSSQTDTQYF.